A single sample is the source of the 26 T cell receptor beta chains below, sequenced in a study of identical twins (dated by TCRdb to 2016 to 2018). The library came from 5' RACE. Instrument used: Illumina HiSeq 2000. TCRdb trimmed the raw reads at Q25, called clones with MiXCR and kept productive beta chains. For every CDR3 protein sequence, its rows merge into one entry that carries the most common genes and DNA. Present in this sample are hundreds of thousands of distinct CDR3 sequences, 7.5% of which were seen just once. The ten biggest clones cover just under 2% of the sample. These data also featured in a second study, about yellow fever vaccine responses in identical twins.

The sample was memory (CD45RO+) T cells sorted from blood. In light of the paper, this sample's cell subset or site label describes: CD45RO+ enriched T cells. The receptor source for this set is a young woman in good health.

This clonotype was observed many times. The rearrangement links TRBV29-1 to TRBJ1-1; D is undetermined. In germline, CDR1 is SQVTM, CDR2 ANQGSEA. The V end was cut by 7 bases, the J end by 4 bases, with 13 bases between. The CDR3 spans 12 residues. CDR3: CSGKLGVTEAFF. The CDR3 nucleotides are TGCAGCGGTAAACTTGGGGTCACTGAAGCTTTCTTT. The whole variable domain, remainder taken from reference TRBV29-1 and TRBJ1-1, is SAVISQKPSRDICQRGTSLTIQCQVDSQVTMMFWYRQQPGQSLTLIATANQGSEATYESGFVIDKFPISRPNLTFSTLTVSNMSPEDSSIYLCSGKLGVTEAFFGQGTRLTVV.

Many counts were recorded for this clonotype. The chain couples TRBV4-2 to TRBJ2-1; TRBD2 is a possible D gene (6 bases). Trimming pared 3 bases from V and 0 bases from J, leaving 12 bases between. The CDR3 extends over 16 amino acids. Germline CDR1 reads LGHNA; CDR2 reads YNFKEQ. The CDR3 spells CASSHTGTFSYNEQFF. The DNA of the CDR3 is TGTGCCAGCAGCCACACCGGGACTTTCTCCTACAATGAGCAGTTCTTC.

This sequence joins TRBV6-5 and TRBJ2-5; D remains ambiguous. Germline V gene lookup returns CDR1 MNHEY and CDR2 SVGAGI. The V gene lost 6 bases and the J gene lost 3 bases, with 5 bases spanning the gap. CDR3 size: 11 residues. In DNA form, the CDR3 reads TGTGCCAGCAGGACCGAAGAGACCCAGTACTTC. Its protein product is CASRTEETQYF.

This clonotype occurred many times. The CDR3: CSALRRGATDTQYF. The CDR3 DNA sequence: TGCAGTGCCCTTAGGCGGGGGGCCACAGATACGCAGTATTTT. The chain joins TRBV20-1 to TRBJ2-3; 8 positions agree with TRBD2. The J segment lost 2 bases and the V segment lost 6 bases, leaving 7 bases of the junction unmatched. CDR3 length equals 14 residues. Germline V gene sequence: CDR1 DFQATT, CDR2 SNEGSKA (reference sequence).

This chain connects TRBV20-1 to TRBJ2-6; TRBD1 matches 7 bases. With V trimmed by 3 bases and J by 0 bases, 2 bases remained unmatched. CDR3 length: 15 amino acids. The germline CDR1 and CDR2 sequences are DFQATT and SNEGSKA (reference sequence). Written as DNA, the CDR3 is TGCAGTGCTAGTTACAGGGGCTCTGGGGCCAACGTCCTGACTTTC. Amino acids: CSASYRGSGANVLTF.

This clonotype occurred many times. This rearrangement joins TRBV7-8 to TRBJ1-5; no reliable D call. Germline V gives CDR1 SGHVS, CDR2 FQNEAQ. The germline V and J ends were trimmed by 5 bases and 2 bases, with 13 bases remaining between them. The length of the CDR3 is 15 residues. In DNA form, the CDR3 reads TGTGCCAGCAGCCCACAGTTGGATGGCAATCAGCCCCAGCATTTT. Translation gives CASSPQLDGNQPQHF. The variable domain in full, with the rest retrieved from reference TRBV7-8 and TRBJ1-5, is GAGVSQSPRYKVAKRGQDVALRCDPISGHVSLFWYQQALGQGPEFLTYFQNEAQLDKSGLPSDRFFAERPEGSVSTLKIQRTQQEDSAVYLCASSPQLDGNQPQHFGDGTRLSIL.

This clonotype was detected only a few times. The gene calls are TRBV2 and TRBJ2-1; the D is unclear. Germline V gene sequence: CDR1 SNHLY, CDR2 FYNNEI. V was trimmed by 3 bases and J by 4 bases, leaving 13 bases between them. The CDR3 is made up of 15 amino acids. The CDR3 sequence: CASSDLGFGYNEQFF. The CDR3 nucleotides are TGTGCCAGCAGTGATTTGGGGTTCGGGTACAATGAGCAGTTCTTC.

This clonotype came up a few times. J is TRBJ1-6 and V is TRBV29-1; 7 nucleotides agree with TRBD1. CDR1 SQVTM and CDR2 ANQGSEA come from the germline V gene. The ends lost 6 bases at V and 6 bases at J; junction bases unmatched: 5. The CDR3 is made up of 13 amino acids. CDR3 sequence (DNA): TGCAGCGTCTCGACAGGGTCTAATTCACCCCTCCACTTT. This gives the protein CSVSTGSNSPLHF.

This clonotype was counted many times. The chain joins TRBV12-3 or TRBV12-4 to TRBJ2-3; tentatively, D is TRBD1 or TRBD2 (6 bases each). This CDR3 is 17 amino acids long. V lost 4 bases to trimming and J lost 0 bases, with 17 bases between them. The CDR3 nucleotides read TGTGCCAGCAGTTGGGTTTTAGGGGGGCCTAGCACAGATACGCAGTATTTT. Its protein product is CASSWVLGGPSTDTQYF.

This clonotype came up a few times. This chain joins TRBV20-1 and TRBJ1-2; 9 positions agree with TRBD1. Germline trimming cut 3 bases from V and 6 bases from J; bases unmatched to any gene: 5. Germline V gives CDR1 DFQATT, CDR2 SNEGSKA (reference sequence). CDR3 length: 13 amino acids. The CDR3 reads CSASGTGLDGYTF. DNA of the CDR3: TGCAGTGCTAGTGGGACAGGGCTGGATGGCTACACCTTC.

The table lists this clonotype with many counts. The rearrangement joins TRBV30 to TRBJ1-4; D is possibly TRBD1 (5 bases). V was shortened by 1 base and J by 8 bases, with 14 bases between the two germline ends. The CDR3 extends over 14 amino acids. Per germline, CDR1 GTSNPN and CDR2 SVGIG (reference sequence). DNA of the CDR3: TGTGCCTGGAGTGCAGGGTTAAGTGAAGAAAAACTGTTTTTT. It specifies CAWSAGLSEEKLFF.

The sample holds many counts of this clonotype. The chain employs TRBV10-3 and TRBJ2-7, with 9 positions matching TRBD1. The CDR3 length is 15 residues. V lost 2 bases, J lost 4 bases, and 6 bases stayed unmatched. Germline V lookup: CDR1 ENHRY, CDR2 SYGVKD. The DNA of the CDR3 is TGTGCCATCAGTGAGGGGACAGGGACAGGATACGAGCAGTACTTC. Its translation: CAISEGTGTGYEQYF.

This clonotype has only a few counts. This chain joins TRBV5-1 and TRBJ1-3; D unclear. Germline V gives CDR1 SGHRS, CDR2 YFSETQ. V dropped 5 bases and J dropped 4 bases, with 13 bases sitting between them. The CDR3 spans 14 residues. Here the CDR3 DNA reads TGCGCCAGCAGTCCCGGGATAAGAGGAAACACCATATATTTT. Protein sequence: CASSPGIRGNTIYF.

There are many counts of this clonotype. The genes are TRBV20-1 and TRBJ2-4; D is unresolved. Trimming cost V 4 bases and J 10 bases, with 14 bases left between them. Germline values: CDR1 DFQATT, CDR2 SNEGSKA (reference sequence). The CDR3 extends over 12 amino acids. This CDR3 reads CSATPLGDIQYF. The CDR3 bases are TGCAGTGCTACCCCTCTAGGAGATATTCAGTACTTC.

This clonotype appeared many times. V and J are TRBV15 and TRBJ2-1; TRBD1 might be the D (6 bases). Germline loops: CDR1 LNHNV, CDR2 YYDKDF (reference sequence). Deletions cut 1 base from V and 8 bases from J, with 18 bases between. This CDR3 has 16 amino acids. Written as DNA, the CDR3 is TGTGCCACCAGCAGAGTAGTCGGCAGGGGTAGAGATGAGCAGTTCTTC. The encoded protein is CATSRVVGRGRDEQFF.

This clonotype occurred many times. This chain uses TRBV29-1 with TRBJ2-2, with TRBD1 identical over 7 bases. CDR3 length: 14 amino acids. V shed 8 bases and J 3 bases; nucleotides not matched to a gene: 9. In germline, CDR1 is SQVTM, CDR2 ANQGSEA. CDR3 protein: CSTRTGLHTGELFF. The CDR3 DNA reads TGCAGCACCCGGACAGGCCTACACACCGGGGAGCTGTTTTTT.

This clonotype occurred a few times. This chain connects TRBV7-9 to TRBJ2-7; 11 nucleotides align to TRBD2. V was clipped by 4 bases and J by 6 bases; unmatched bases: 5. There are 14 residues in the CDR3. Germline CDR1 and CDR2: SEHNR and FQNEAQ (reference sequence). DNA for the CDR3: TGTGCCAGCAGCTCGACTAGCGGGAAGGCCGAGCAGTACTTC. Protein sequence: CASSSTSGKAEQYF. Complete variable domain (other parts from reference TRBV7-9 and TRBJ2-7): DTGVSQNPRHKITKRGQNVTFRCDPISEHNRLYWYRQTLGQGPEFLTYFQNEAQLEKSRLLSDRFSAERPKGSFSTLEIQRTEQGDSAMYLCASSSTSGKAEQYFGPGTRLTVT.

Many counts were recorded for this clonotype. The V gene is TRBV12-3 or TRBV12-4, the J gene TRBJ1-2; no clear D gene. This CDR3 is built from 14 residues. Deletions cut 6 bases from V and 2 bases from J, with 13 bases between. The CDR3 spells CASRRREGNYGYTF. The CDR3 coding sequence is TGTGCCAGCAGGAGGAGGGAGGGCAACTATGGCTACACCTTC.

This clonotype turned up a few times. The rearrangement joins TRBV5-1 to TRBJ2-7; 9 bases map to TRBD1. This CDR3 comprises 14 residues. The J segment lost 4 bases and the V segment lost 4 bases, leaving 6 bases of the junction unmatched. Looked up from germline, CDR1 is SGHRS and CDR2 is YFSETQ. In DNA, the CDR3 is TGCGCCAGCAGCAGTACGACAGGGGGATACGAGCAGTACTTC. Translating gives CASSSTTGGYEQYF.

This clonotype was seen ten or more times. This chain joins TRBV7-3 and TRBJ2-7; D is possibly TRBD1 (7 bases). The CDR3 totals 17 residues. The ends were cut back, 2 bases at V and 2 bases at J, with 19 bases in the middle. Germline CDR1 SGHTA, CDR2 FQGTGA. The CDR3, as DNA: TGTGCCAGCAGCTTACGTGGCGGGACAGCCAACACCTACGAGCAGTACTTC. This sequence encodes CASSLRGGTANTYEQYF.

This sequence joins TRBV5-4 and TRBJ2-5; TRBD2 matches at 10 bases. J was trimmed by 5 bases and V by 4 bases; bases with no gene match: 5. This CDR3 comprises 14 residues. The germline V gene encodes CDR1 SGHNT and CDR2 YYREEE (reference sequence). CDR3 sequence: CASSDLLAGETQYF. The CDR3 DNA reads TGTGCCAGCAGCGACCTACTAGCGGGGGAGACCCAGTACTTC.

The CDR3, as DNA: TGTGCCAGCAGTTTCTTTGACACACCCCAAGAGACCCAGTACTTC. The encoded protein is CASSFFDTPQETQYF. This chain joins TRBV12-3 or TRBV12-4 and TRBJ2-5; D not certain. This CDR3 comprises 15 residues. V lost 3 bases, J lost 1 base, and 12 bases lay in between.

This clonotype has a count of ten or more. V usage is TRBV9 and J usage is TRBJ2-5, with D unclear. Trimming removed 5 bases at V and 2 bases at J, with 16 bases between. CDR1 and CDR2 from the germline V gene are SGDLS and YYNGEE. The CDR3 length is 15 residues. The CDR3 sequence: CASSENNWSQETQYF. The CDR3 nucleotides are TGTGCCAGCAGTGAAAACAACTGGTCACAAGAGACCCAGTACTTC.

This clonotype was detected ten times or more. J is TRBJ2-7 and V is TRBV7-2, with D perhaps matching TRBD2 (5 bases). Trimming took off 5 bases at V and 0 bases at J, with 17 bases between the two ends. The germline V gene has CDR1 SGHTA and CDR2 FQGNSA. CDR3 length equals 16 residues. The CDR3 DNA reads TGTGCCAGCAGCCCCCAGCGGACTGCTAGCTCCTACGAGCAGTACTTC. Amino acid sequence: CASSPQRTASSYEQYF.

This clonotype showed up many times. This rearrangement joins TRBV15 to TRBJ2-2; D not resolved. Between the trimmed V and J ends, which lost 1 base and 4 bases, there was a span of 10 bases. The CDR3 loop spans 15 amino acids. CDR1 and CDR2 from the germline V gene are LNHNV and YYDKDF (reference sequence). The DNA for the CDR3 is TGTGCCACCAGCAGAGTTTTGGGAAGCACCGGGGAGCTGTTTTTT. It translates to CATSRVLGSTGELFF.

This clonotype occurred a few times. The rearrangement joins TRBV10-3 to TRBJ2-1; D remains unclear. The V gene lost 7 bases and the J gene lost 0 bases, with 19 bases spanning the gap. The CDR3 is 17 amino acids. Germline V lookup: CDR1 ENHRY, CDR2 SYGVKD. For the CDR3, the DNA is TGTGCCATCACCCCTAACGACCGAAAGAGCTCCTACAATGAGCAGTTCTTC. Translating it yields CAITPNDRKSSYNEQFF.